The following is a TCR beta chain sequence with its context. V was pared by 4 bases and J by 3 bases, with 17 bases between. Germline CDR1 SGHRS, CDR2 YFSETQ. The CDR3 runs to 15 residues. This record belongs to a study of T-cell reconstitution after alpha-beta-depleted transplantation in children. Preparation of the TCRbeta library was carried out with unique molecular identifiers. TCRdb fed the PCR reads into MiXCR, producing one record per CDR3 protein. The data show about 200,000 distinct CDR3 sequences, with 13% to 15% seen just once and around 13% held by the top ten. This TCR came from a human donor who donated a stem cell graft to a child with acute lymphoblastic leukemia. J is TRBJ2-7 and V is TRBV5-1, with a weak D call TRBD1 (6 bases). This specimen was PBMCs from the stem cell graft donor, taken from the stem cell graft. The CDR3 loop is CASSETVGGYYEQYF. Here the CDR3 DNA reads TGCGCCAGCAGCGAAACAGTAGGGGGTTACTACGAGCAGTACTTC. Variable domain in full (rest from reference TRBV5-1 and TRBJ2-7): KAGVTQTPRYLIKTRGQQVTLSCSPISGHRSVSWYQQTPGQGLQFLFEYFSETQRNKGNFPGRFSGRQFSNSRSEMNVSTLELGDSALYLCASSETVGGYYEQYFGPGTRLTVT.